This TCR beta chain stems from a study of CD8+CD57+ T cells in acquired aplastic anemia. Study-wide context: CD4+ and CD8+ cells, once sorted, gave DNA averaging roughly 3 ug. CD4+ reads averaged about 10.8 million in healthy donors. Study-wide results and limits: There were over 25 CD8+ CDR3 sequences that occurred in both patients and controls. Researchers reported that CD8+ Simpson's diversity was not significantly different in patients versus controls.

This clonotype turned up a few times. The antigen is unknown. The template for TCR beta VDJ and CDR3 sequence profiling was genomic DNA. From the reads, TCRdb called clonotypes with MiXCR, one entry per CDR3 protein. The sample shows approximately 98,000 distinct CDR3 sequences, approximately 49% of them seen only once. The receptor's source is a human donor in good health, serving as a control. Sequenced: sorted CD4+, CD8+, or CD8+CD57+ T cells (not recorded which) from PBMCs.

The CDR3: CASSLDGPLHF. CDR3 nucleotides: TGTGCCAGCAGCTTGGACGGACCCCTCCACTTT. The V call is TRBV7-9, the J call TRBJ1-6, with unresolved D. CDR3 length: 11 amino acids. Trimming took off 3 bases at V and 12 bases at J, with 6 bases between the two ends. Germline CDR1 reads SEHNR; CDR2 reads FQNEAQ (reference sequence).